These T cell receptor beta chains were read from a single sample in a study of OX40 agonist ivuxolimab in advanced cancers. Libraries were prepared by immunoSEQ multiplex PCR; TCRdb keeps only in-frame clonotypes and omits some of them. The sample lists roughly 48,000 clones, around 84% seen once, with 7.5% to 10% in the top ten. The sequences come from CD4+ or CD8+ T cells sorted from blood, collected in a trial of the OX40 agonist ivuxolimab. The origin of the receptors is an adult with an advanced solid tumor such as melanoma, head and neck, liver or kidney cancer. Both conserved end residues are part of each CDR3. D genes are given only for firm matches. A row's size may be missing; if present it is once, few, many or a size class.

v_call	clone_size	cdr3_length	j_call	d_call	cdr3_aa	cdr3_nt
TRBV11-2	NA	19	TRBJ2-1	TRBD2	CASSSLRTSGRAPYNEQFF	TGTGCCAGCAGCTCACTCCGGACTAGCGGGAGGGCGCCCTACAATGAGCAGTTCTTC
TRBV6-5	once	13	TRBJ1-2	NA	CASSSGRIYGYTF	TGTGCCAGCAGTTCGGGACGGATCTATGGCTACACCTTC
TRBV6-1	NA	11	TRBJ2-3	NA	CASSDQDTQYF	TGTGCCAGCAGTGATCAAGATACGCAGTATTTT
TRBV4-2	NA	16	TRBJ2-2	TRBD2	CASRQQSGRNTGELFF	TGTGCCAGCAGGCAACAAAGCGGGAGGAACACCGGGGAGCTGTTTTTT
TRBV6-1	NA	15	TRBJ1-4	TRBD1	CAFRTGVTEGEKLFF	TGTGCCTTTAGGACAGGGGTCACCGAGGGTGAAAAACTGTTTTTT
TRBV10-1	NA	14	TRBJ2-1	NA	CASSEEGFGEAQFF	TGCGCCAGCAGTGAGGAGGGTTTCGGGGAGGCGCAGTTCTTC
TRBV29-1	NA	12	TRBJ2-7	NA	CSVHDRSYEQYF	TGCAGCGTTCACGACAGGTCCTACGAGCAGTACTTC
TRBV2	few	13	TRBJ2-3	NA	CASTGQLTDTQYF	TGTGCCAGCACAGGCCAGCTCACAGATACGCAGTATTTT
TRBV28	NA	15	TRBJ2-4	TRBD1	CASLPAQGVKNIQYF	TGTGCCAGCCTTCCCGCTCAGGGGGTCAAAAACATTCAGTACTTC
TRBV20-1	once	11	TRBJ2-7	TRBD1	CSAGTGQEQYF	TGCAGTGCCGGGACAGGGCAAGAGCAGTACTTC
TRBV7-2	NA	13	TRBJ2-7	TRBD1	CASRDRASYEQYF	TGTGCCAGCCGGGACAGGGCCTCCTACGAGCAGTACTTC
TRBV5-6	few	19	TRBJ2-6	TRBD2	CASSLAALAGGPGANVLTF	TGTGCCAGCAGCCTGGCGGCACTAGCGGGAGGGCCTGGGGCCAACGTCCTGACTTTC
TRBV18	NA	12	TRBJ1-5	NA	CASTTPNQPQHF	TGTGCCAGCACGACCCCCAATCAGCCCCAGCATTTT
TRBV6-1	few	16	TRBJ1-5	TRBD1	CASSAGQIYSNQPQHF	TGTGCCAGCAGTGCGGGACAGATATATAGCAATCAGCCCCAGCATTTT
TRBV5-6	NA	15	TRBJ2-5	TRBD2	CASSQLAGVRETQYF	TGTGCCAGCAGCCAACTAGCGGGAGTAAGAGAGACCCAGTACTTC
TRBV7-9	NA	15	TRBJ2-1	NA	CASSLAGGGPGEQFF	TGTGCCAGCAGCTTAGCAGGGGGTGGGCCGGGTGAGCAGTTCTTC
TRBV4-2	NA	16	TRBJ2-5	TRBD2	CASSQDGTSSEETQYF	TGTGCCAGCAGCCAAGATGGGACTAGCAGCGAAGAGACCCAGTACTTC
TRBV2	NA	13	TRBJ2-7	TRBD1	CASRGTGGGEQYF	TGTGCCAGCAGGGGGACAGGGGGAGGCGAGCAGTACTTC
TRBV9	NA	15	TRBJ2-2	TRBD2	CASSISGRFTGELFF	TGTGCCAGCAGCATTAGCGGGAGATTTACCGGGGAGCTGTTTTTT
TRBV19	NA	16	TRBJ1-5	NA	CASSIFNKGTNQPQHF	TGTGCCAGTAGTATCTTTAATAAAGGCACAAATCAGCCCCAGCATTTT
TRBV5-1	NA	14	TRBJ1-1	NA	CASSPNRVNTEAFF	TGCGCCAGCAGCCCCAACAGGGTGAACACTGAAGCTTTCTTT
TRBV5-1	NA	16	TRBJ2-5	NA	CASSLPLASQQETQYF	TGCGCCAGCAGCCTTCCTTTAGCTAGCCAACAAGAGACCCAGTACTTC
TRBV5-1	NA	15	TRBJ1-1	NA	CASSLATGPNTEAFF	TGCGCCAGCAGCTTGGCAACAGGGCCGAACACTGAAGCTTTCTTT
TRBV5-1	NA	15	TRBJ2-5	NA	CASSLTYRSQETQYF	TGCGCCAGCAGCTTGACCTACAGGAGCCAAGAGACCCAGTACTTC
TRBV28	NA	15	TRBJ1-4	TRBD1	CASSTRDRGREKLFF	TGTGCCAGCAGTACTCGGGACAGGGGAAGGGAAAAACTGTTTTTT
TRBV29-1	NA	13	TRBJ2-1	TRBD1	CSVIGQVVNEQFF	TGCAGCGTTATAGGACAGGTTGTCAATGAGCAGTTCTTC
TRBV11-3	NA	14	TRBJ2-1	TRBD2	CASSLTGGGDEQFF	TGTGCCAGCAGCTTAACGGGAGGAGGGGATGAGCAGTTCTTC
TRBV9	NA	15	TRBJ1-4	NA	CASSPDQGRGEKLFF	TGTGCCAGCAGCCCAGATCAGGGTCGTGGTGAAAAACTGTTTTTT
TRBV18	once	15	TRBJ2-5	TRBD1	CASSPDRARQETQYF	TGTGCCAGCTCACCAGACAGGGCCCGGCAAGAGACCCAGTACTTC
TRBV2	NA	17	TRBJ2-4	TRBD1	CASSEAGQGMAKNIQYF	TGTGCCAGCAGTGAAGCGGGACAGGGGATGGCCAAAAACATTCAGTACTTC
TRBV29-1	NA	15	TRBJ2-1	TRBD1	CSVAGTGGGRDEQFF	TGCAGCGTTGCCGGGACAGGGGGCGGTCGGGATGAGCAGTTCTTC
TRBV6-6	NA	13	TRBJ1-4	TRBD1	CASSGQVGEKLFF	TGTGCCAGCTCTGGACAGGTAGGGGAAAAACTGTTTTTT
TRBV6-1	NA	16	TRBJ2-3	NA	CASSGEVSTSTDTQYF	TGTGCCAGCAGTGGGGAAGTCTCCACAAGCACAGATACGCAGTATTTT
TRBV27	NA	16	TRBJ1-4	NA	CASSPFPGGRNEKLFF	TGTGCCAGCAGCCCCTTCCCCGGGGGACGTAATGAAAAACTGTTTTTT
TRBV5-6	NA	13	TRBJ1-6	NA	CASSGVSGSPLHF	TGTGCCAGCTCGGGGGTTTCGGGATCACCCCTCCACTTT
TRBV5-1	few	13	TRBJ2-2	NA	CASSLLVSGELFF	TGCGCCAGCAGCTTGCTTGTGAGCGGGGAGCTGTTTTTT
TRBV27	NA	14	TRBJ2-7	TRBD1	CASSGQGARNEQYF	TGTGCCAGCTCCGGACAGGGGGCGCGAAACGAGCAGTACTTC
TRBV6-1	NA	16	TRBJ1-1	NA	CASSDLGGARNTEAFF	TGTGCCAGCAGTGATCTGGGGGGCGCACGGAACACTGAAGCTTTCTTT
TRBV7-3	NA	15	TRBJ2-1	TRBD2	CASSLAGATYNEQFF	TGTGCCAGCAGCTTAGCGGGAGCGACCTACAATGAGCAGTTCTTC
TRBV28	NA	12	TRBJ1-1	NA	CASSRRWYQAFF	TGTGCCAGCAGCCGTAGGTGGTATCAAGCTTTCTTT
TRBV11-2	few	17	TRBJ2-5	TRBD2	CASSLIGGGSGRETQYF	TGTGCCAGCAGCTTAATCGGGGGGGGTAGCGGGAGGGAGACCCAGTACTTC
TRBV10-3	NA	16	TRBJ1-2	TRBD1	CAISEGRGLRWYGYTF	TGTGCCATCAGTGAGGGTAGGGGGCTGAGGTGGTATGGCTACACCTTC
TRBV6-1	NA	17	TRBJ2-7	TRBD2	CASRERHQREGPYEQYF	TGTGCCAGCAGAGAAAGGCATCAGCGGGAGGGCCCTTACGAGCAGTACTTC
TRBV5-1	NA	14	TRBJ2-3	TRBD1	CASSLGRTGTTQYF	TGCGCCAGCAGCTTGGGCCGGACAGGGACTACGCAGTATTTT
TRBV11-2	NA	16	TRBJ2-5	TRBD2	CASSFTQLAGEETQYF	TGTGCCAGCAGTTTTACCCAACTAGCGGGAGAAGAGACCCAGTACTTC
TRBV30	NA	16	TRBJ2-3	TRBD2	CAWNGVAGGSTDTQYF	TGTGCCTGGAATGGAGTAGCGGGAGGTTCCACAGATACGCAGTATTTT
TRBV6-1	NA	14	TRBJ2-5	NA	CASSWDGYGETQYF	TGTGCCAGCAGTTGGGACGGCTACGGAGAGACCCAGTACTTC
TRBV30	NA	15	TRBJ2-7	TRBD1	CAWNGQGATWGEQYF	TGTGCCTGGAATGGACAGGGGGCGACCTGGGGCGAGCAGTACTTC
TRBV9	NA	13	TRBJ2-7	NA	CASNRAGDYEQYF	TGTGCCAGCAATAGGGCAGGGGACTACGAGCAGTACTTC
TRBV28	NA	13	TRBJ1-2	NA	CASSLSLDHGYTF	TGTGCCAGCAGTTTATCACTAGACCATGGCTACACCTTC
TRBV27	NA	13	TRBJ2-3	NA	CASTRDPTDTQYF	TGTGCCAGCACCCGGGACCCCACAGATACGCAGTATTTT
TRBV2	NA	16	TRBJ2-2	TRBD2	CASSGTSGRAGGELFF	TGTGCCAGCAGTGGGACTAGCGGGAGGGCCGGCGGGGAGCTGTTTTTT
TRBV28	NA	15	TRBJ2-1	NA	CASSSPHGTPAEQFF	TGTGCCAGCAGTTCCCCCCATGGGACGCCAGCGGAGCAGTTCTTC
TRBV9	once	15	TRBJ1-3	TRBD1	CASSGDSNSGNTIYF	TGTGCCAGCAGCGGGGACAGCAACTCTGGAAACACCATATATTTT
TRBV5-1	NA	14	TRBJ2-2	NA	CASSLLPNTGELFF	TGCGCCAGCAGCTTGTTACCGAACACCGGGGAGCTGTTTTTT
TRBV5-1	NA	17	TRBJ2-7	TRBD2	CASNEGTSGRALSEQYF	TGCGCCAGCAACGAGGGGACTAGCGGGAGGGCTCTATCCGAGCAGTACTTC